The clone carrying this TCR beta chain appeared a single time. The V and J ends lost 3 bases and 1 base, in that order; junction bases with no gene match: 0. The CDR3 is made up of 14 amino acids. CDR1 SGHAT and CDR2 FQNNGV come from the germline V gene. This sample is part of a study of cytomegalovirus exposure and HLA in healthy donors. A multiplex PCR was run with 60 Vbeta primers and 13 Jbeta primers. Using immunoSEQ multiplex PCR, the repertoire was profiled, and TCRdb retains in-frame clones only, with some absent. The table lists about 100,000 clones, about four fifths of them singletons. This clonotype was sampled from a man under 40 in good health and CMV-seronegative. The sequenced material came from PBMCs. This chain joins TRBV11-2 and TRBJ2-3, with 8 bases that match TRBD1. CDR3 nucleotide sequence: TGTGCCAGCAGCTTGACAGGGGGCACAGATACGCAGTATTTT. Its protein product is CASSLTGGTDTQYF.